Listed below are T cell receptor beta chains from one sample, sequenced in a study of blood T cell repertoires in COVID-19. The assay was immunoSEQ multiplex PCR, and TCRdb's table has in-frame clones only and misses some. The sample shows some 300,000 clones, approximately 90% of them seen only once. Sequenced input: peripheral blood. All receptors come from a woman aged 50 to 60 with COVID-19, enrolled during active disease. CDR3s include the opening cysteine and the closing phenylalanine or tryptophan. D genes are given only for firm matches. Only part of the rows carry a size: once, few, many, or a class if the clone is expanded.

length: 19; V: TRBV7-3; D: TRBD2; size: NA; J: TRBJ2-3; CDR3: CASSLTGFLSGRYKDTQYF; DNA: TGTGCCAGCAGCTTAACGGGATTTCTTAGCGGGAGGTATAAAGATACGCAGTATTTT
length: 13; V: TRBV7-2; D: NA; size: NA; J: TRBJ1-2; CDR3: CASSYERGGADTF; DNA: TGTGCCAGCAGCTACGAGAGGGGGGGCGCGGACACCTTC
length: 17; V: TRBV2; D: TRBD1; size: once; J: TRBJ2-2; CDR3: CASSGGKGAHSTGELFF; DNA: TGTGCCAGCAGTGGTGGAAAGGGGGCGCATAGCACCGGGGAGCTGTTTTTT
length: 15; V: TRBV9; D: TRBD1; size: NA; J: TRBJ2-1; CDR3: CASSATGQGRNEQFF; DNA: TGTGCCAGCAGCGCAACCGGACAGGGAAGGAATGAGCAGTTCTTC
length: 16; V: TRBV7-2; D: TRBD2; size: NA; J: TRBJ2-1; CDR3: CASSQRLAGTYNEQFF; DNA: TGTGCCAGCAGCCAACGACTAGCGGGGACCTACAATGAGCAGTTCTTC
length: 15; V: TRBV6-6; D: NA; size: NA; J: TRBJ1-2; CDR3: CASSSYTGELGGYTF; DNA: TGTGCCAGCAGTTCCTATACGGGGGAGTTGGGGGGCTACACCTTC
length: 13; V: TRBV30; D: NA; size: few; J: TRBJ1-2; CDR3: CAWNPQQKYGYTF; DNA: TGTGCCTGGAACCCCCAACAGAAGTATGGCTACACCTTC
length: 17; V: TRBV6-2/TRBV6-3; D: TRBD1; size: once; J: TRBJ2-1; CDR3: CASSYRVGQGGYNEQFF; DNA: TGTGCCAGCAGTTATAGAGTGGGACAGGGGGGTTACAATGAGCAGTTCTTC
length: 15; V: TRBV24-1; D: TRBD2; size: NA; J: TRBJ2-2; CDR3: CAVRTSGRNTGELFF; DNA: TGTGCCGTAAGGACTAGCGGGAGAAACACCGGGGAGCTGTTTTTT
length: 12; V: TRBV30; D: NA; size: NA; J: TRBJ2-7; CDR3: CAWSWLRGEQYF; DNA: TGTGCCTGGTCGTGGCTAAGGGGCGAGCAGTACTTC
length: 15; V: TRBV4-3; D: TRBD2; size: NA; J: TRBJ2-7; CDR3: CASSPYSSGSYEQYF; DNA: TGCGCCAGCAGCCCCTATTCTAGCGGGAGTTACGAGCAGTACTTC
length: 14; V: TRBV6-5; D: NA; size: NA; J: TRBJ2-2; CDR3: CASRPPLDAGELFF; DNA: TGTGCCAGCAGACCTCCCCTAGACGCCGGGGAGCTGTTTTTT
length: 15; V: TRBV18; D: TRBD2; size: NA; J: TRBJ2-5; CDR3: CASSPPGGRQETQYF; DNA: TGTGCCAGCTCACCACCGGGCGGGAGGCAAGAGACCCAGTACTTC
length: 13; V: TRBV5-6; D: NA; size: NA; J: TRBJ2-3; CDR3: CASSFGQLDTQYF; DNA: TGTGCCAGCAGTTTCGGACAGTTGGATACGCAGTATTTT
length: 15; V: TRBV5-1; D: NA; size: NA; J: TRBJ1-3; CDR3: CASSFNSLSGNTIYF; DNA: TGCGCCAGCAGCTTCAACTCGCTCTCTGGAAACACCATATATTTT
length: 13; V: TRBV18; D: TRBD2; size: NA; J: TRBJ2-5; CDR3: CASAGGVGETQYF; DNA: TGTGCCAGCGCCGGGGGGGTAGGAGAGACCCAGTACTTC
length: 12; V: TRBV5-1; D: NA; size: NA; J: TRBJ2-7; CDR3: CASSWGGAEQYF; DNA: TGCGCCAGCAGCTGGGGGGGGGCCGAGCAGTACTTC
length: 16; V: TRBV15; D: NA; size: NA; J: TRBJ1-6; CDR3: CATSRTDTGGYSPLHF; DNA: TGTGCCACCAGCAGGACGGACACCGGGGGGTATTCACCCCTCCACTTT
length: 12; V: TRBV4-1; D: NA; size: NA; J: TRBJ2-1; CDR3: CASSQAGDEQFF; DNA: TGCGCCAGCAGCCAAGCGGGGGATGAGCAGTTCTTC
length: 17; V: TRBV3-1/TRBV3-2; D: TRBD2; size: NA; J: TRBJ2-7; CDR3: CASSQLSGTSGRGEQYF; DNA: TGTGCCAGCAGCCAACTTTCCGGGACTAGCGGCCGCGGCGAGCAGTACTTC
length: 17; V: TRBV10-1; D: TRBD2; size: NA; J: TRBJ2-3; CDR3: CASSELAGGPDTDTQYF; DNA: TGCGCCAGCAGTGAACTAGCGGGAGGGCCGGATACAGATACGCAGTATTTT
length: 16; V: TRBV7-8; D: NA; size: NA; J: TRBJ1-3; CDR3: CASSLVSNGRGNTIYF; DNA: TGTGCCAGCAGCTTAGTTTCGAATGGGAGAGGAAACACCATATATTTT
length: 15; V: TRBV7-2; D: NA; size: NA; J: TRBJ2-1; CDR3: CASSLDPSYYNEQFF; DNA: TGTGCCAGCAGCTTAGATCCTAGCTACTACAATGAGCAGTTCTTC
length: 15; V: TRBV6-2/TRBV6-3; D: TRBD1; size: NA; J: TRBJ1-5; CDR3: CASSQPTGGNQPQHF; DNA: TGTGCCAGCAGCCAGCCAACAGGGGGCAATCAGCCCCAGCATTTT
length: 14; V: TRBV4-1; D: NA; size: NA; J: TRBJ2-5; CDR3: CASSRSGAGETQYF; DNA: TGCGCCAGCAGCCGATCAGGGGCAGGAGAGACCCAGTACTTC
length: 15; V: TRBV6-6; D: NA; size: few; J: TRBJ2-7; CDR3: CASSRSTQSSYEQYF; DNA: TGTGCCAGCAGTCGATCCACTCAAAGTTCCTACGAGCAGTACTTC
length: 14; V: TRBV10-2; D: NA; size: NA; J: TRBJ2-3; CDR3: CASRDLGSTDTQYF; DNA: TGCGCCAGCAGGGACTTGGGAAGCACAGATACGCAGTATTTT
length: 16; V: TRBV4-2; D: TRBD2; size: NA; J: TRBJ2-7; CDR3: CASSHTLAGILYEQYF; DNA: TGTGCCAGCAGCCATACACTAGCGGGAATCCTCTACGAGCAGTACTTC
length: 15; V: TRBV30; D: NA; size: NA; J: TRBJ1-1; CDR3: CAWSVGRTANTEAFF; DNA: TGTGCCTGGAGTGTAGGAAGGACAGCAAACACTGAAGCTTTCTTT
length: 18; V: TRBV5-6; D: TRBD2; size: NA; J: TRBJ2-5; CDR3: CASSMLTSGDGYQETQYF; DNA: TGTGCCAGCAGCATGCTGACTAGCGGGGATGGGTACCAAGAGACCCAGTACTTC
length: 18; V: TRBV29-1; D: NA; size: once; J: TRBJ1-2; CDR3: CSVELRHFGTGGGYGYTF; DNA: TGCAGCGTTGAATTGCGGCATTTTGGGACGGGAGGAGGCTATGGCTACACCTTC
length: 15; V: TRBV7-9; D: TRBD1; size: once; J: TRBJ1-2; CDR3: CASSLRTGGDYGYTF; DNA: TGTGCCAGCAGCTTACGGACAGGAGGGGACTATGGCTACACCTTC